This T cell receptor (beta chain) was found in a study of CXCR3-negative and CXCR3-positive naive CD8 T cells. The study's findings and limits: TRB CDR3 hydrophobicity was greater in CXCR3-positive naive cells than in CXCR3-negative naive cells. Researchers reported similar TRBV-TRBJ usage in naive CXCR3-negative and CXCR3-positive cells, though memory differed. After cryopreservation, expression of CXCR3 was partially reduced, and most assays were run with fresh PBMCs.

The CDR3 is 13 amino acids. In germline, CDR1 is ENHRY, CDR2 SYGVKD. Worth noting for this clonotype: The antigen is unknown.

The method, 5' RACE with UMI labels, was used to prepare the TRB cDNA libraries. TCRdb derives one entry per CDR3 protein from the 5' RACE reads, leaving out DNA. Here the sample table reports tens of thousands of distinct CDR3 sequences. The chain carries TRBV10-3 and TRBJ2-2. The sequenced sample consisted of naive CXCR3- CD8+ T cells from blood. This sample's subset: CD45RO-CCR7+CD27+CD95- naive CD8+ T cells lacking CXCR3 (TNR3-). The clonotype was recovered from a human donor in good health. Some clones in this sample may be carry-over from other donors' samples. CDR3 sequence reads: CAISESATGELFF.